These 29 T cell receptor beta chains were sequenced from one sample in a study of shared clonotypes between healthy human individuals. CD45RO-negative cells were positively selected for CCR7, leaving out terminally differentiated effector memory CD45RA+ cells. The table came from immunoSEQ multiplex PCR; TCRdb's copy has only in-frame clones and leaves some out. This table holds approximately 1.9 million clones, just under 95% found once. Sample: naive CD8+ T cells from PBMCs. Receptors were obtained from a young man in good health. Some clones in this sample may be carry-over from other donors' samples.

The genes are TRBV5-4 and TRBJ1-1; D is uncertain. This CDR3 comprises 13 residues. CDR1 is SGHNT and CDR2 is YYREEE in the germline V gene (reference sequence). Trimming removed 3 bases at V and 6 bases at J, with 12 bases between. DNA of the CDR3: TGTGCCAGCAGCTGGGATCGAGGCGCTGAAGCTTTCTTT. Encoded protein: CASSWDRGAEAFF.

V and J are TRBV19 and TRBJ1-5; D is undetermined. The CDR3 is 13 residues long. The V and J ends lost 8 bases and 2 bases respectively, with 10 bases between them. Germline lookup yields CDR1 LNHDA and CDR2 SQIVND (reference sequence). Here the CDR3 reads CASAISRNQPQHF. CDR3 nucleotide sequence: TGTGCCAGTGCCATCAGTCGCAATCAGCCCCAGCATTTT.

The V and J genes are TRBV4-2 and TRBJ2-7; TRBD2 matches 11 bases. This CDR3 contains 15 residues. CDR1 is LGHNA and CDR2 is YNFKEQ in the germline V gene. Unmatched junction bases numbered 7, after V lost 4 bases and J lost 5 bases. This chain's CDR3 is CASSLTSGSSHEQYF. The CDR3 DNA sequence: TGTGCCAGCAGCCTAACTAGCGGGAGTTCCCACGAGCAGTACTTC.

V is TRBV19 and J is TRBJ1-4; D might be TRBD1 (6 bases). V was cut by 4 bases and J by 4 bases, with 19 bases left in between. Germline loops: CDR1 LNHDA, CDR2 SQIVND (reference sequence). The CDR3 covers 17 residues. CDR3 protein: CASSKDSVRFINEKLFF. The CDR3 DNA follows: TGTGCCAGTAGTAAGGACAGTGTCAGATTTATTAATGAAAAACTGTTTTTT.

The gene calls are TRBV28 and TRBJ2-1, with TRBD1 as a possible D gene (6 bases). V shed 5 bases and J shed 6 bases, with 17 bases lying between them. The CDR3 length is 15 residues. Germline-derived CDR1 and CDR2 are MDHEN and SYDVKM. This CDR3 reads CASSDERWTANEQFF. CDR3 bases: TGTGCCAGCAGTGACGAACGCTGGACAGCCAATGAGCAGTTCTTC.

V usage is TRBV10-3 and J usage is TRBJ1-5; possible D gene TRBD1, 5 bases. In germline, CDR1 is ENHRY, CDR2 SYGVKD. This CDR3 is 17 amino acids long. Trimming shortened V by 3 bases and J by 3 bases, and 18 bases separated the two germline ends. CDR3 sequence reads: CAISDIRRTNPNQPQHF. CDR3 nucleotides: TGTGCCATCAGTGACATCCGAAGGACAAACCCCAATCAGCCCCAGCATTTT.

This clone has only one observation. The rearrangement links TRBV13 to TRBJ2-7; weak D call: TRBD1 (6 bases). The CDR3 extends over 14 amino acids. The V gene lost 5 bases and the J gene lost 7 bases, with 18 bases spanning the gap. CDR1 is PRHDT, CDR2 FYEKMQ, per germline (reference sequence). The CDR3 sequence is CASSQTTGSGEQYF. CDR3 sequence (DNA): TGTGCCAGCAGCCAAACTACAGGGTCTGGGGAGCAGTACTTC.

The chain couples TRBV4-2 to TRBJ2-7; 7 bases map to TRBD2. From germline, CDR1 is LGHNA and CDR2 YNFKEQ. V lost 1 base and J lost 0; bases outside the gene matches: 18. The CDR3 covers 20 residues. CDR3 sequence (DNA): TGTGCCAGCAGCCAAGTAGCGGCTAGCGGACACCATCTTACCTCCTACGAGCAGTACTTC. This codes for CASSQVAASGHHLTSYEQYF.

The table lists this clone with a few counts. The sample carries other DNA sequences with the same CDR3. V usage is TRBV27 and J usage is TRBJ2-7, with 7 bases lining up with TRBD1. With 3 bases clipped from V and 2 bases from J, the junction kept 1 base outside the gene matches. The CDR3 contains 13 residues. Germline values: CDR1 MNHEY, CDR2 SMNVEV (reference sequence). The CDR3 is CASSLTGPYEQYF. CDR3 DNA sequence: TGTGCCAGCAGTTTGACAGGGCCCTACGAGCAGTACTTC.

V usage is TRBV30 and J usage is TRBJ2-1; D remains ambiguous. Germline CDR1 and CDR2: GTSNPN and SVGIG (reference sequence). This CDR3 has 13 amino acids. Trimming pared 0 bases from V and 1 base from J, leaving 4 bases between. As DNA, the CDR3 is TGTGCCTGGAGTGTGGGATCCTACAATGAGCAGTTCTTC. Amino acid sequence: CAWSVGSYNEQFF.

The V call is TRBV2, the J call TRBJ1-1, with D perhaps matching TRBD1 (6 bases). Trimming cost V 8 bases and J 3 bases, with 13 bases left between them. The CDR3 loop spans 13 amino acids. The germline V gene encodes CDR1 SNHLY and CDR2 FYNNEI. The CDR3 DNA is TGTGCCAGCGCCGGGCGGGGGCACACTGAAGCTTTCTTT. This sequence encodes CASAGRGHTEAFF.

The V and J genes are TRBV19 and TRBJ2-1; D unresolved. Germline V CDR1 and CDR2: LNHDA, SQIVND (reference sequence). The CDR3 totals 15 residues. Deletions cut 5 bases from V and 2 bases from J, with 13 bases between. The CDR3 bases are TGTGCCAGTAGTCCTAGTCTCTCCACCTACAATGAGCAGTTCTTC. It yields the protein CASSPSLSTYNEQFF. Combining the CDR3 with reference TRBV19 and TRBJ2-1 gives the whole variable domain DGGITQSPKYLFRKEGQNVTLSCEQNLNHDAMYWYRQDPGQGLRLIYYSQIVNDFQKGDIAEGYSVSREKKESFPLTVTSAQKNPTAFYLCASSPSLSTYNEQFFGPGTRLTVL.

V gene TRBV6-5 combines with J gene TRBJ2-2; TRBD1 matches 10 bases. The junction had 5 bases not matched to a gene; V was cut back by 6 bases and J by 4 bases. The CDR3 loop spans 15 amino acids. Germline assignment: CDR1 MNHEY and CDR2 SVGAGI. The CDR3 loop is CASSPRTGGTGELFF. The CDR3 region has the DNA TGTGCCAGCAGCCCCAGGACAGGGGGCACCGGGGAGCTGTTTTTT.

This chain joins TRBV29-1 and TRBJ2-7, with D unresolved. Germline-derived CDR1 and CDR2 are SQVTM and ANQGSEA. Trimming removed 4 bases from V and 2 bases from J, with 12 bases in between. The CDR3 runs to 13 residues. The CDR3 sequence: CSVVHSLTYEQYF. The CDR3 DNA is TGCAGCGTTGTTCATTCTCTAACCTACGAGCAGTACTTC.

The chain carries TRBV9 and TRBJ2-3; TRBD1 is a possible D gene (5 bases). This CDR3 is built from 15 residues. The germline V gene encodes CDR1 SGDLS and CDR2 YYNGEE. V dropped 0 bases and J dropped 4 bases, with 12 bases sitting between them. The CDR3 nucleotides read TGTGCCAGCAGCGTAGGAGCAGGGATGGCAGATACGCAGTATTTT. Translated: CASSVGAGMADTQYF. The full variable domain, rest sourced from reference TRBV9 and TRBJ2-3, is DSGVTQTPKHLITATGQRVTLRCSPRSGDLSVYWYQQSLDQGLQFLIQYYNGEERAKGNILERFSAQQFPDLHSELNLSSLELGDSALYFCASSVGAGMADTQYFGPGTRLTVL.

The genes are TRBV4-1 and TRBJ2-7; D is possibly TRBD1 (5 bases). Germline lookup yields CDR1 MGHRA and CDR2 YSYEKL. This CDR3 comprises 17 residues. Deletions cut 5 bases from V and 1 base from J, with 21 bases between. The chain's CDR3 is CASSYQAGRADSYEQYF. The CDR3 nucleotides read TGCGCCAGCAGCTACCAGGCTGGCAGGGCAGATTCCTACGAGCAGTACTTC.

This chain connects TRBV4-2 to TRBJ2-1; TRBD1 is a possible D gene (6 bases). Germline CDR1 and CDR2: LGHNA and YNFKEQ. Trimming pared 8 bases from V and 1 base from J, leaving 15 bases between. This CDR3 comprises 15 residues. The CDR3 sequence is CASGAGTPSYNEQFF. The CDR3 nucleotides are TGTGCCAGCGGGGCCGGGACACCGTCCTACAATGAGCAGTTCTTC.

This chain links TRBV28 with TRBJ2-2; TRBD2 aligns across 10 bases. The CDR3 is made up of 14 amino acids. After removal of 7 bases from V and 5 bases from J, the junction contained 4 bases not matched to a gene. CDR1 is MDHEN and CDR2 is SYDVKM in the germline V gene. The CDR3 loop reads CASNLAGGTGELFF. The CDR3 bases are TGTGCCAGCAACTTAGCGGGAGGAACCGGGGAGCTGTTTTTT.

This clone was seen a handful of times. The rearrangement links TRBV4-1 to TRBJ1-1; no definite D call. Trimming stripped 1 base from V and 0 bases from J, with 6 bases between. The CDR3 is 14 residues long. Germline V gene data show CDR1 as MGHRA and CDR2 as YSYEKL. The CDR3 sequence is CASSQVVMNTEAFF. DNA for the CDR3: TGCGCCAGCAGCCAAGTAGTCATGAACACTGAAGCTTTCTTT.

The chain carries TRBV27 and TRBJ1-2, with TRBD1 as a possible D gene (6 bases). V gave up 3 bases and J gave up 5 bases, with 13 bases separating them. The CDR3 is 14 residues long. Looked up from germline, CDR1 is MNHEY and CDR2 is SMNVEV (reference sequence). CDR3 DNA sequence: TGTGCCAGCAGTTTTGCGGGGGCGAGGTATGGCTACACCTTC. Encoded protein: CASSFAGARYGYTF.

This clone was observed a few times. Other DNA sequences in this sample translate to the same CDR3. The V gene is TRBV7-9, the J gene TRBJ2-1; D call uncertain. The CDR3 runs 13 residues. Germline V CDR1 and CDR2: SEHNR, FQNEAQ (reference sequence). Trimming cost V 1 base and J 5 bases, with 6 bases left between them. The CDR3 here is CASSLGQHNEQFF. The CDR3, as DNA: TGTGCCAGCAGCTTAGGGCAGCACAATGAGCAGTTCTTC.

The genes are TRBV28 and TRBJ1-2, with D hard to call. CDR3 length: 17 amino acids. From germline, CDR1 is MDHEN and CDR2 SYDVKM. V gave up 2 bases and J gave up 1 base, with 17 bases separating them. The CDR3 region has the DNA TGTGCCAGCAGTTTACAATCCCGTAGCCCAAATAACTATGGCTACACCTTC. It is translated as CASSLQSRSPNNYGYTF.

This chain's CDR3 is CSVRLADEPYEQYF. The CDR3 nucleotides are TGCAGCGTGAGACTAGCGGATGAACCTTACGAGCAGTACTTC. V gene TRBV29-1 combines with J gene TRBJ2-7, with 9 bases lining up with TRBD2. The CDR3 contains 14 residues. With V trimmed by 6 bases and J by 4 bases, 10 bases remained unmatched. Germline values: CDR1 SQVTM, CDR2 ANQGSEA.

The V call is TRBV28, the J call TRBJ1-1, with unresolved D. V was cut by 4 bases and J by 1 base, with 4 bases left in between. The CDR3 is 12 residues long. Germline assignment: CDR1 MDHEN and CDR2 SYDVKM. The CDR3 DNA follows: TGTGCCAGCAGTTATCCGAACACTGAAGCTTTCTTT. Protein sequence: CASSYPNTEAFF.

The chain links TRBV6-1 to TRBJ2-2; perhaps TRBD1 as D (6 bases). This CDR3 spans 14 amino acids. The V end lost 8 bases, the J end lost 2 bases, and 12 bases lay between the germline ends. Germline V CDR1 and CDR2: MNHNS, SASEGT. The CDR3 DNA reads as TGTGCCAGCCCCAGGGGACCCAACACCGGGGAGCTGTTTTTT. Its protein product is CASPRGPNTGELFF.

This chain connects TRBV6-6 to TRBJ2-1; 9 positions agree with TRBD2. Germline-derived CDR1 and CDR2 are MNHNY and SVGAGI (reference sequence). CDR3 length equals 16 residues. V trimming: 0 bases; J trimming: 6 bases; junction bases outside the gene matches: 6. The CDR3 region is CASSYSMAGGGNEQFF. CDR3 DNA sequence: TGTGCCAGCAGTTACTCGATGGCGGGAGGGGGCAATGAGCAGTTCTTC.

There are a few counts of this clone. This chain connects TRBV28 to TRBJ1-1, with a possible D match to TRBD1 (6 bases). Between the trimmed V and J ends, which lost 5 bases and 6 bases, there was a span of 16 bases. Germline V CDR1 and CDR2: MDHEN, SYDVKM. The CDR3 spans 14 residues. This chain's CDR3 is CASSLRTGTSEAFF. The DNA of the CDR3 is TGTGCCAGCAGTCTTAGAACGGGGACATCTGAAGCTTTCTTT.

V gene TRBV19 combines with J gene TRBJ1-2; no reliable D call. Trimming removed 0 bases at V and 2 bases at J, with 13 bases between. The V gene's germline CDR1 is LNHDA and CDR2 SQIVND (reference sequence). This CDR3 spans 16 amino acids. The CDR3 DNA reads as TGTGCCAGTAGTATAGAGTGGGCAGATTCCAACTATGGCTACACCTTC. Translated: CASSIEWADSNYGYTF. Combining the CDR3 with reference TRBV19 and TRBJ1-2 gives the whole variable domain DGGITQSPKYLFRKEGQNVTLSCEQNLNHDAMYWYRQDPGQGLRLIYYSQIVNDFQKGDIAEGYSVSREKKESFPLTVTSAQKNPTAFYLCASSIEWADSNYGYTFGSGTRLTVV.

This chain uses TRBV5-1 with TRBJ2-5; D possibly corresponds to TRBD2 (5 bases). Looked up from germline, CDR1 is SGHRS and CDR2 is YFSETQ. The V end was cut by 2 bases, the J end by 0 bases, with 14 bases between. The length of the CDR3 is 16 residues. The CDR3 region is CASSLIARGNQETQYF. CDR3 sequence (DNA): TGCGCCAGCAGCTTAATAGCGCGCGGCAACCAAGAGACCCAGTACTTC.